This TCR beta chain came from a study of cytomegalovirus exposure and HLA in healthy donors. After removal of 7 bases from V and 4 bases from J, the junction contained 9 bases not matched to a gene. The length of the CDR3 is 14 residues. Germline loops: CDR1 SQVTM, CDR2 ANQGSEA. PCR used 60 Vbeta primers and 13 Jbeta primers. The repertoire was sequenced with immunoSEQ multiplex PCR; TCRdb's copy has only in-frame clones and lacks some. The table records 65,000 to 100,000 clones, roughly 77% of them present only once. The receptor comes from a middle-aged woman in good health and CMV-seropositive. Sample: PBMCs. V gene TRBV29-1 combines with J gene TRBJ2-1; TRBD2 aligns across 8 bases. The CDR3 sequence: CSAKTSGEYNEQFF. The DNA for the CDR3 is TGCAGCGCCAAAACTAGCGGAGAATACAATGAGCAGTTCTTC.